These T cell receptor beta chains were read from a single sample in a study of OX40 agonist ivuxolimab in advanced cancers. Sequencing used immunoSEQ multiplex PCR; TCRdb keeps in-frame clones, though not all of them. The sample lists about 79,000 clones, 88% seen once, with less than 5% in the top ten. The starting material was CD4+ or CD8+ T cells sorted from blood, obtained in a trial of the OX40 agonist ivuxolimab. The receptor set was obtained from an adult with an advanced solid tumor such as melanoma, head and neck, liver or kidney cancer. Each CDR3 is given with its conserved first and last residue. A D gene is named only where the DNA matches it firmly. The listing skips clone size in some rows; elsewhere it reads once, few, many or a size class.

j_call	v_call	clone_size	d_call	cdr3_aa	cdr3_nt
TRBJ1-1	TRBV19	NA	NA	CASSIGYTGSGTEAFF	TGTGCCAGTAGTATAGGTTATACAGGATCCGGAACTGAAGCTTTCTTT
TRBJ1-1	TRBV5-5	NA	NA	CASSFFTAEEAFF	TGTGCCAGCAGCTTTTTCACGGCGGAAGAAGCTTTCTTT
TRBJ2-3	TRBV19	once	TRBD1	CASSTIQGIPTDTQYF	TGTGCCAGTAGTACGATACAGGGGATTCCCACAGATACGCAGTATTTT
TRBJ2-1	TRBV4-1	NA	TRBD2	CASSQGGLVLYNEQFF	TGCGCCAGCAGCCAAGGAGGACTAGTTCTCTACAATGAGCAGTTCTTC
TRBJ1-4	TRBV7-9	NA	NA	CASSLGGTSEKLFF	TGTGCCAGCAGCTTAGGAGGCACCTCTGAAAAACTGTTTTTT
TRBJ2-6	TRBV5-4	NA	NA	CASSKDNSGANVLTF	TGTGCCAGCAGCAAGGACAACTCTGGGGCCAACGTCCTGACTTTC
TRBJ2-3	TRBV7-2	NA	NA	CASSQFGLDTDTQYF	TGTGCCAGCAGCCAATTCGGTCTTGACACAGATACGCAGTATTTT
TRBJ2-7	TRBV7-2	NA	NA	CASSLYGYEQYF	TGTGCCAGCAGCTTATACGGATACGAGCAGTACTTC
TRBJ1-2	TRBV4-1	NA	NA	CASSPAWRGIAGYTF	TGCGCCAGCAGCCCAGCGTGGAGGGGGATAGCTGGCTACACCTTC
TRBJ2-3	TRBV5-1	NA	TRBD1	CASSLDGQGAGTQYF	TGCGCCAGCAGCCTGGATGGACAGGGGGCCGGGACGCAGTATTTT
TRBJ2-5	TRBV5-1	NA	TRBD1	CASSLVPGQGETQYF	TGCGCCAGCAGCTTGGTACCGGGACAGGGAGAGACCCAGTACTTC
TRBJ2-1	TRBV5-1	once	NA	CASSLDVSGSNEQFF	TGCGCCAGCAGCTTGGATGTTTCGGGCAGCAATGAGCAGTTCTTC
TRBJ1-4	TRBV5-1	NA	NA	CASSRQVLGEKLFF	TGCGCCAGCAGCCGACAGGTTCTTGGGGAAAAACTGTTTTTT
TRBJ2-7	TRBV5-4	NA	TRBD1	CASSPGQGRMEYF	TGTGCCAGCAGCCCGGGACAGGGACGGATGGAGTACTTC
TRBJ1-5	TRBV6-1	NA	NA	CASSDPGASNQPQHF	TGTGCCAGCAGTGATCCAGGAGCGAGCAATCAGCCCCAGCATTTT
TRBJ2-3	TRBV29-1	NA	NA	CSVEGHGGVGTDTQYF	TGCAGCGTTGAGGGGCATGGGGGAGTTGGCACAGATACGCAGTATTTT
TRBJ1-6	TRBV19	NA	TRBD1	CASSITGGEASPLHF	TGTGCCAGTAGTATCACAGGGGGCGAAGCTTCACCCCTCCACTTT
TRBJ2-3	TRBV19	NA	NA	CASSADPGVPYTDTQYF	TGTGCCAGTAGTGCCGACCCAGGGGTTCCGTACACAGATACGCAGTATTTT
TRBJ2-3	TRBV18	NA	TRBD1	CASSPGQALGGTDTQYF	TGTGCCAGCTCACCGGGACAGGCCTTGGGGGGCACAGATACGCAGTATTTT